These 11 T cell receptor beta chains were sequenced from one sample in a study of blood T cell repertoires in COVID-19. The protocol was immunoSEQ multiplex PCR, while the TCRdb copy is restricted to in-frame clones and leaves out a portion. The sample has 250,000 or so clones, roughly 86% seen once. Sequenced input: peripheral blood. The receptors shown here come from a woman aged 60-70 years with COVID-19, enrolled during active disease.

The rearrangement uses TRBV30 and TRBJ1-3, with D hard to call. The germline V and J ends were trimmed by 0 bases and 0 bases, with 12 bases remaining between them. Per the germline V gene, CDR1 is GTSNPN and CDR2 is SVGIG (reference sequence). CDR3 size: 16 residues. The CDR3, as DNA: TGTGCCTGGAGTGTAAGGTCGGGGAGCTCTGGAAACACCATATATTTT. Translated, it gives CAWSVRSGSSGNTIYF.

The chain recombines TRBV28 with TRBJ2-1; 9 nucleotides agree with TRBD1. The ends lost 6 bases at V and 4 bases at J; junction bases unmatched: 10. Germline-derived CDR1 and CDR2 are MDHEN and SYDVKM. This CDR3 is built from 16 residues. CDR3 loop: CASRTRTGGKYNEQFF. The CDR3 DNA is TGTGCCAGCAGAACACGTACAGGGGGCAAGTACAATGAGCAGTTCTTC.

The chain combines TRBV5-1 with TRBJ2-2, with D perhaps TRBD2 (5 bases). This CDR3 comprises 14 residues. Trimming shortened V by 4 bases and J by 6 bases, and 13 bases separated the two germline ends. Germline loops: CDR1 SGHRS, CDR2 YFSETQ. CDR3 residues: CASSPGLGAGELFF. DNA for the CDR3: TGCGCCAGCAGCCCCGGACTCGGAGCCGGGGAGCTGTTTTTT.

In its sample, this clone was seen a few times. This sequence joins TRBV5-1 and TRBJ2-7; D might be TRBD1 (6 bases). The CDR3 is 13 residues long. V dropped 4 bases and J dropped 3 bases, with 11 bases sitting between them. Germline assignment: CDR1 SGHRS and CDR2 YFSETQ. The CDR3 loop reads CASSADRHYEQYF. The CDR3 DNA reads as TGCGCCAGCAGCGCGGACAGACACTACGAGCAGTACTTC.

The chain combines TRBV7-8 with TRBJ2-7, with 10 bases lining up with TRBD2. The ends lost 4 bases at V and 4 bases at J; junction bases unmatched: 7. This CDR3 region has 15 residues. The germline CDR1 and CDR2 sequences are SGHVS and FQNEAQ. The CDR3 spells CASSSGRTSGYEQYF. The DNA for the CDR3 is TGTGCCAGCAGCTCGGGCCGGACTAGCGGATACGAGCAGTACTTC.

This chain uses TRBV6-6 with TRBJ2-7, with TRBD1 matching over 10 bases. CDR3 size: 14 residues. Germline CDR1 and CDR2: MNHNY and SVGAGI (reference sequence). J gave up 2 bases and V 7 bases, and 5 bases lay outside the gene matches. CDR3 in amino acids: CASNIGQGAYEQYF. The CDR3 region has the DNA TGTGCCAGCAACATCGGACAGGGGGCCTACGAGCAGTACTTC.

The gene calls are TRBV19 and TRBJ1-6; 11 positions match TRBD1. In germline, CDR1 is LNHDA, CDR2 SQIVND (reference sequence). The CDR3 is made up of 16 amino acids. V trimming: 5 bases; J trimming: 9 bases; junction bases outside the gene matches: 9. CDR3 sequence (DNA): TGTGCCAGTAGTCCCAGAGAGGGGACAGGGGGTTCACCCCTCCACTTT. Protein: CASSPREGTGGSPLHF.

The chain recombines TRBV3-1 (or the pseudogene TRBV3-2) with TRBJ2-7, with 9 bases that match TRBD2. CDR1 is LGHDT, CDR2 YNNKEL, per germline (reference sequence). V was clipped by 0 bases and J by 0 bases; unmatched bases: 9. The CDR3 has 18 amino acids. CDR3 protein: CASSQDRSIAGVSYEQYF. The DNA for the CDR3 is TGTGCCAGCAGCCAAGATAGGAGTATAGCGGGAGTCTCCTACGAGCAGTACTTC.

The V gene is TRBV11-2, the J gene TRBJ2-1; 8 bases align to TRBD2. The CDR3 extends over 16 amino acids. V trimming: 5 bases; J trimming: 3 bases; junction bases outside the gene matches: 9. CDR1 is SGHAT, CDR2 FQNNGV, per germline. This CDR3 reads CASSQTGTSFYNEQFF. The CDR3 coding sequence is TGTGCCAGCAGCCAGACCGGGACTAGTTTCTACAATGAGCAGTTCTTC.

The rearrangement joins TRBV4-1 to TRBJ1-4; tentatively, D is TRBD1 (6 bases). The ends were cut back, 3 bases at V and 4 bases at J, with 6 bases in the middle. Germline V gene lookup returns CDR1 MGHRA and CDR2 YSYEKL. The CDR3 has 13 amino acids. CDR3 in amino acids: CASSQDSNEKLFF. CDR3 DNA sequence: TGCGCCAGCAGCCAGGACAGTAATGAAAAACTGTTTTTT.

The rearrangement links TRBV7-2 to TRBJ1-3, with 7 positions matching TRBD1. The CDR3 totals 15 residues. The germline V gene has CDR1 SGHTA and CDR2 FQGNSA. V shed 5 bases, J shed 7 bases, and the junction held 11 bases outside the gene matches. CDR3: CASSQGGWASNTIYF. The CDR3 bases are TGTGCCAGCAGCCAGGGGGGTTGGGCTTCCAACACCATATATTTT.